The present T cell receptor (beta chain) was sequenced within a study of T cell responses to AZD1222 COVID-19 vaccine. About the research overall: Whether given at about 4 or about 12 weeks, second doses were pooled.

On this clone itself: What it binds is unknown.

This table comes from immunoSEQ multiplex PCR, and its TCRdb copy is limited to in-frame clones, with some not included. The sample shows about 73,000 clones, approximately 89% of them seen only once. Study-level results: There were vaccine-associated CD4 TCRs across spike, dominant at 160-218 and 743-854. After the peak T cell response, and only then, were repertoires sampled. Rises in breadth and depth of Spike-specific TCRs came after two AZD1222 doses.

The source of this sequence is an adult in good health. Here the sequenced sample was peripheral blood, taken on day 0 of AZD1222 vaccination.

CDR3 sequence: CASSYSTSGTDTQYF. The DNA for the CDR3 is TGTGCCAGCAGTTACTCGACTAGCGGCACAGATACGCAGTATTTT. This chain links TRBV6-5 with TRBJ2-3; TRBD2 matches 8 bases. Germline lookup yields CDR1 MNHEY and CDR2 SVGAGI. Trimming removed 0 bases from V and 1 base from J; junction bases left unmatched: 0. CDR3 length: 15 residues.